Shown below are 7 T cell receptor beta chains from a single sample sequenced in a study of beta chain features in type 1 diabetes. TCRB transcripts that were expressed got sequenced, as all of the isolated RNA had been reverse transcribed. The protocol was immunoSEQ multiplex PCR, while the TCRdb copy is restricted to in-frame clones and leaves out a portion. The data hold under 400,000 clones, with 15% to 20% observed a single time. Sequencing was done on a sample of naive CD4+ T cells from blood. The receptor set was obtained from a woman younger than 35 in good health.

The chain joins TRBV30 to TRBJ2-3; TRBD1 is a possible D gene (6 bases). Trimming stripped 2 bases from V and 7 bases from J, with 13 bases between. CDR3 length: 13 amino acids. Germline V CDR1 and CDR2: GTSNPN, SVGIG (reference sequence). CDR3 amino acids: CAWSRLTGHTQYF. The CDR3 DNA follows: TGTGCCTGGAGTCGACTAACAGGGCATACGCAGTATTTT.

V gene TRBV6-5 combines with J gene TRBJ2-5; the match to TRBD2 covers 9 bases. The J segment lost 9 bases and the V segment lost 2 bases, leaving 7 bases of the junction unmatched. CDR3 length equals 14 residues. Germline CDR1 reads MNHEY; CDR2 reads SVGAGI. The CDR3 bases are TGTGCCAGCAGTTACGCGGGGGGGCGGTCGGCCCAGTACTTC. This encodes CASSYAGGRSAQYF.

V and J are TRBV29-1 and TRBJ1-2, with D perhaps TRBD1 (5 bases). CDR1 SQVTM and CDR2 ANQGSEA come from the germline V gene. This CDR3 has 15 residues. Trimming left V 4 bases short and J 4 bases short, with 19 bases between. The DNA of the CDR3 is TGCAGCGTTGCCGAAGGAACAGGTCGAGGCTATGGCTACACCTTC. It codes for CSVAEGTGRGYGYTF.

This clone occurred a few times. The chain uses TRBV7-9 and TRBJ1-6; possible D gene TRBD1, 5 bases. This CDR3 has 16 residues. Trimming removed 6 bases from V and 6 bases from J, with 18 bases in between. The V gene's germline CDR1 is SEHNR and CDR2 FQNEAQ (reference sequence). CDR3 residues: CASRSREARGNSPLHF. The CDR3 DNA sequence: TGTGCCAGCAGATCCAGGGAGGCCCGGGGTAATTCACCCCTCCACTTT.

The V and J genes are TRBV30 and TRBJ1-4; 8 bases agree with TRBD1. CDR3 length equals 14 residues. The V and J ends lost 4 bases and 8 bases, in that order; junction bases with no gene match: 9. Germline-derived CDR1 and CDR2 are GTSNPN and SVGIG (reference sequence). The CDR3 loop reads CAWTMDRVGEKLFF. The CDR3 DNA is TGTGCCTGGACCATGGACAGGGTAGGGGAAAAACTGTTTTTT.

The chain uses TRBV30 and TRBJ1-3; D gene uncertain. Germline CDR1 GTSNPN, CDR2 SVGIG (reference sequence). This CDR3 is 12 amino acids long. The V and J ends lost 3 bases and 9 bases respectively, with 12 bases between them. DNA for the CDR3: TGTGCCTGGAGGAAAAACCCGGGCACCATATATTTT. This translates into CAWRKNPGTIYF.

A few counts support this clone. J is TRBJ1-3 and V is TRBV30; D is perhaps TRBD1 (5 bases). The CDR3 sequence is 14 residues long. Per the germline V gene, CDR1 is GTSNPN and CDR2 is SVGIG (reference sequence). V lost 1 base, J lost 5 bases, and 12 bases lay in between. The CDR3 DNA is TGTGCCTGGAGTGAGCAGGGATTAAGAAACACCATATATTTT. Translation: CAWSEQGLRNTIYF.